This TCR beta chain appears in the sequencing data of a study of cytomegalovirus exposure and HLA in healthy donors. Notes on this clone: Its target is not known.

The study ran its PCR with 60 Vbeta and 13 Jbeta primers. Data came from immunoSEQ multiplex PCR; TCRdb stores just in-frame clones and leaves some out. The table shows about 130,000 clones, with 70% to 85% occurring only once. General study points: While the bulk of TCR sequences proved rare, some public TCRs turned up in many donors.

Sequencing was carried out using PBMCs. The clonotype was recovered from a boy under 10 years old in good health and CMV-seronegative.

The CDR3 is CASSPGGQGDEKLFF. The CDR3 region has the DNA TGTGCCAGCAGCCCCGGGGGACAGGGGGATGAAAAACTGTTTTTT. V and J are TRBV28 and TRBJ1-4; TRBD1 matches at 11 bases. Germline CDR1 is MDHEN and CDR2 is SYDVKM. The CDR3 is made up of 15 amino acids. Trimming cost V 6 bases and J 6 bases; bases outside gene matches: 6.